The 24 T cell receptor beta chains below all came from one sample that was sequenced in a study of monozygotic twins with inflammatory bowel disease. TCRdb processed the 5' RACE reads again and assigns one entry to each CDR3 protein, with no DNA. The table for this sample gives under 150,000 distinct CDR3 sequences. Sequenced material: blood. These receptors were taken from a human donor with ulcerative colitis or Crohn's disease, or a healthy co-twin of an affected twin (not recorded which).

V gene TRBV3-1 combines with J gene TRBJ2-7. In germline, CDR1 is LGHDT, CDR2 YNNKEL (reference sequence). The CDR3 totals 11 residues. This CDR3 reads CASSLLFEQYF.

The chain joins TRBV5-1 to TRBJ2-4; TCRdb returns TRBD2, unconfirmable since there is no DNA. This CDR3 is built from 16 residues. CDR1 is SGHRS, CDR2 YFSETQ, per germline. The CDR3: CASSPEVGLAKNMQYF.

The CDR3: CASSLSASAVVNEQFF. The chain is built from TRBV7-3 and TRBJ2-1. The germline gives CDR1 SGHTA, CDR2 FQGTGA. The CDR3 is 16 amino acids.

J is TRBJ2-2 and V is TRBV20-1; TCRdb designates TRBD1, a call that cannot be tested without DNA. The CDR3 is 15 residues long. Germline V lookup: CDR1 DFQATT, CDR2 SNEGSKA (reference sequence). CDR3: CSARVGTGHTGELFF.

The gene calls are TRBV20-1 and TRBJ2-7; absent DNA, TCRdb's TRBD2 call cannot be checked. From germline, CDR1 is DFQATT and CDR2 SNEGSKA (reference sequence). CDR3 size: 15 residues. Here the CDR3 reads CSAKRTSGGGYEQYF.

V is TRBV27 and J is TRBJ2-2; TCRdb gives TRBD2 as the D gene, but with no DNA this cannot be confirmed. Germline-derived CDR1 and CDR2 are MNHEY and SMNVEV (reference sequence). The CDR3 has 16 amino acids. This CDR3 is CASSRLRASWVGELFF.

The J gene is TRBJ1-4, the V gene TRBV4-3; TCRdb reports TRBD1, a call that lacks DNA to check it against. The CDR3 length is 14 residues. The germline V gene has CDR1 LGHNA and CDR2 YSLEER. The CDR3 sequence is CASSQDQPPGKLFF.

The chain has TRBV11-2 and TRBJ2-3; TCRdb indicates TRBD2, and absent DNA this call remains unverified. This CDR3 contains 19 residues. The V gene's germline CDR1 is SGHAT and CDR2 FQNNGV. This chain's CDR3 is CASSPWTSGGAYGTDTQYF. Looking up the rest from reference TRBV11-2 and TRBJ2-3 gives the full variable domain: EAGVAQSPRYKIIEKRQSVAFWCNPISGHATLYWYQQILGQGPKLLIQFQNNGVVDDSQLPKDRFSAERLKGVDSTLKIQPAKLEDSAVYLCASSPWTSGGAYGTDTQYFGPGTRLTVL.

The CDR3: CASSQGDRGLQETQYF. The rearrangement links TRBV7-9 to TRBJ2-5; TCRdb indicates TRBD1, and absent DNA this call remains unverified. The CDR3 has 16 residues. Germline CDR1 is SEHNR and CDR2 is FQNEAQ (reference sequence).

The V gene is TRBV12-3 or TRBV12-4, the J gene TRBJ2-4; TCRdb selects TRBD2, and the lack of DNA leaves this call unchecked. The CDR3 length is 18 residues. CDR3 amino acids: CANHFWETREVGKNIQYF.

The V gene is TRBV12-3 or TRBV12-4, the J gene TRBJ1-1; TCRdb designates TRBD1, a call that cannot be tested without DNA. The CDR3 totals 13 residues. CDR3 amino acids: CASTGQQNTEAFF.

The CDR3 loop reads CASSFHPSLSSGNTIYF. V gene TRBV6-5 combines with J gene TRBJ1-3. Germline lookup yields CDR1 MNHEY and CDR2 SVGAGI. This CDR3 is built from 17 residues.

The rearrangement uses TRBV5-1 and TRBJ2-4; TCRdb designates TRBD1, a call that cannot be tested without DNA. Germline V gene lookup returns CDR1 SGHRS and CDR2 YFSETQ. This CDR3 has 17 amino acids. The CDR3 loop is CASSLAPGQGFVNIQYF.

The CDR3 is CASSRDRLNYGYTF. The chain uses TRBV6-6 and TRBJ1-2; with no DNA, the TCRdb D assignment of TRBD1 cannot be verified. The CDR3 runs to 14 residues. CDR1 is MNHNY and CDR2 is SVGAGI in the germline V gene (reference sequence).

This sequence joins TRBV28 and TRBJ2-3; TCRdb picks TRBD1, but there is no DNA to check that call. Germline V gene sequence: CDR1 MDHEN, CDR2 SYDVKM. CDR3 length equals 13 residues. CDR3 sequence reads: CASSLNPGDAQYF.

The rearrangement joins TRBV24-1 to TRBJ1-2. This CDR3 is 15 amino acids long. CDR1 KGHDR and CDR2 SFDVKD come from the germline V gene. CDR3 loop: CATSDSREANYGYTF.

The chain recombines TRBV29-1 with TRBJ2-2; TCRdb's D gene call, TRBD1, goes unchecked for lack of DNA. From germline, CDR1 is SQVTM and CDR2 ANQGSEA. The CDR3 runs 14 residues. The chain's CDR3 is CSASTGSNTGELFF.

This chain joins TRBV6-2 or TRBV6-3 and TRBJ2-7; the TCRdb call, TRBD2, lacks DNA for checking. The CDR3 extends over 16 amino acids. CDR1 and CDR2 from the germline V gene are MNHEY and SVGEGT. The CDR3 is CASSYASGGHSYEQYF.

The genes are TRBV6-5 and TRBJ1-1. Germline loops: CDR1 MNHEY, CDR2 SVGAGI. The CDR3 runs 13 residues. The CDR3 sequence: CASSYLGNTEAFF.

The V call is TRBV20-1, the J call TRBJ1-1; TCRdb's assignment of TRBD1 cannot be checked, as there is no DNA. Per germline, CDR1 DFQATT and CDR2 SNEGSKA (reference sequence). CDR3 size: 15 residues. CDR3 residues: CSVKAALGRRTEAFF.

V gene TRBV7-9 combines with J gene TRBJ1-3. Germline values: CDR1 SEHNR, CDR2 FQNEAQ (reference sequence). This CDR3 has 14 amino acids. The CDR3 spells CASSPMAAGNTIYF. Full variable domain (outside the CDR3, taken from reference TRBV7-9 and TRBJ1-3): DTGVSQNPRHKITKRGQNVTFRCDPISEHNRLYWYRQTLGQGPEFLTYFQNEAQLEKSRLLSDRFSAERPKGSFSTLEIQRTEQGDSAMYLCASSPMAAGNTIYFGEGSWLTVV.

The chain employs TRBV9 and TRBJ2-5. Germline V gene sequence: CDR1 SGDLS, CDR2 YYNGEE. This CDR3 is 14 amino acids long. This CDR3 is CASTAHGYQETQYF.

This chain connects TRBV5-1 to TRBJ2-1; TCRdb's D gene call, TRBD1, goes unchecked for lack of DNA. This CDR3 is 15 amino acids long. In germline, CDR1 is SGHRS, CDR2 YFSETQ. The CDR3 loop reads CASSLETRAYNEQFF.

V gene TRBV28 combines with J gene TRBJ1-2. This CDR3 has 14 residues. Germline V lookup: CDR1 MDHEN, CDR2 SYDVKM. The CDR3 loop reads CASGPGLGRAGYTF.